This paragraph covers one T cell receptor beta chain sequence. The sample contains more than one DNA sequence encoding this CDR3. The CDR3 has 14 residues. The germline gives CDR1 MNHEY, CDR2 SVGAGI. J gave up 4 bases and V 3 bases, and 5 bases lay outside the gene matches. This record comes from a study of blood T cell repertoires in COVID-19. The table came from immunoSEQ multiplex PCR; TCRdb's copy has only in-frame clones and leaves some out. The sample consists of some 250,000 clones, approximately 85% of them appearing once. The source of this sequence is a woman aged 50 to 65 who had recovered from COVID-19. J is TRBJ1-2 and V is TRBV6-5, with TRBD1 matching over 7 bases. The sample comprised PBMCs or T cells enriched from blood (not recorded which). The CDR3: CASSYGGQPYGYTF. The CDR3 DNA is TGTGCCAGCAGTTATGGGGGACAGCCCTATGGCTACACCTTC.